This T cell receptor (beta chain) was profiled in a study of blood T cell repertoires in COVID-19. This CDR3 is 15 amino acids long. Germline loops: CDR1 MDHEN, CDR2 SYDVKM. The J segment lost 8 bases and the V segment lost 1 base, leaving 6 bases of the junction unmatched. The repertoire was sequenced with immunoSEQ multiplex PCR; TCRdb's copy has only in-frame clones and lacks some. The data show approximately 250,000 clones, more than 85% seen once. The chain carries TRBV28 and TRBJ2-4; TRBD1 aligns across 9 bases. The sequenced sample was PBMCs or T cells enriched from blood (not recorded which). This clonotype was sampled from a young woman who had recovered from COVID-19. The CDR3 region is CASSLFSQGADIQYF. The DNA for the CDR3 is TGTGCCAGCAGTTTATTTTCACAGGGGGCGGACATTCAGTACTTC.